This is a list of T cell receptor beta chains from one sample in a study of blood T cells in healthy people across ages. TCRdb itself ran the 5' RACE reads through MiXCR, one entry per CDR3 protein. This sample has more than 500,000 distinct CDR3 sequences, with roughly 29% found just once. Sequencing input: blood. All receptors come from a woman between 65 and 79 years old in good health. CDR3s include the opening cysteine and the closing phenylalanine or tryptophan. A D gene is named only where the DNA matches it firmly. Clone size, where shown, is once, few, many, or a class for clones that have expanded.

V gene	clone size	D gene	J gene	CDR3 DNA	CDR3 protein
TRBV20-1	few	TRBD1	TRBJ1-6	TGCAGTGCTAGAGTTTCGACAGGGATGGTATCACCCCTCCACTTT	CSARVSTGMVSPLHF
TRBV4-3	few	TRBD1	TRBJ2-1	TGCGCCAGCAGCCATGGACAGGGTCTTGGTGAGCAGTTCTTC	CASSHGQGLGEQFF
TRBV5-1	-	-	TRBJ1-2	TGCGCCAGCAGACCTCAAATTAGGGGGGACTATGGCTACACCTTC	CASRPQIRGDYGYTF
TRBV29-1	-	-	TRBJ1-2	TGCAGCGTTGGGGATGAGGTGGCTGACTACACCTTC	CSVGDEVADYTF
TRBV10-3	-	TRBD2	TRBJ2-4	TGTGCCACCGCCGGGCTAGCGGGGCCTATAGCCAAAAACATTCAGTACTTC	CATAGLAGPIAKNIQYF
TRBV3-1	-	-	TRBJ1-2	TGTGCCAGCAGCCAAGACTGGTCCCAGGACTATGGCTACACCTTC	CASSQDWSQDYGYTF
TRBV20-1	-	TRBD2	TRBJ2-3	TGCAGTGCCCAACCGCTAGCGGGGGGGACCACAGATACGCAGTATTTT	CSAQPLAGGTTDTQYF
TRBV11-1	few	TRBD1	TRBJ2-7	TGTGCCAGCAGCTTACAGAAGGGGGCAAACGAACAGTACTTC	CASSLQKGANEQYF
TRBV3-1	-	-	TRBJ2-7	TGTGCCAGCGCAGGGACCGGCGGCGGCGAGCAGTACTTC	CASAGTGGGEQYF
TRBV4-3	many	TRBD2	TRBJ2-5	TGCGCCAGCAGCCAAGAATGGGAGCGGGGGGGCGGAGAGACCCAGTACTTC	CASSQEWERGGGETQYF
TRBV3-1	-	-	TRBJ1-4	TGTGCCAGCAGCCCCCTCGATGGAGGAAGCAACGATAAAAAACTGTTTTTT	CASSPLDGGSNDKKLFF
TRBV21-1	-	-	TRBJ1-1	TGTGCCAGCAGCAACCAGGGAACTGAAGCTTTCTTT	CASSNQGTEAFF
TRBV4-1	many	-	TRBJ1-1	TGCGCCAGCAGCCCCGGGCCAAGAACGGGCACTGAAGCTTTCTTT	CASSPGPRTGTEAFF
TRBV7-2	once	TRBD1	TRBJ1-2	TGTGCCAGCAGCTTATGGACAGGGCCCTATGGCTACACCTTC	CASSLWTGPYGYTF
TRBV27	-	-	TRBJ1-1	TGTGCCAGCAGTTATTCGGGACTCCTGAACACTGAAGCTTTCTTT	CASSYSGLLNTEAFF
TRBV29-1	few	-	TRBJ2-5	TGCAGCGTTGAAGTGTCCGGGGCCGAGACCCAGTACTTC	CSVEVSGAETQYF
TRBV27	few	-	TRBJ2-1	TGTGCCAGCATGGTGCCCGGGGGTCCCTACAATGAGCAGTTCTTC	CASMVPGGPYNEQFF
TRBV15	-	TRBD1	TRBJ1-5	TGTGCCACCAGCAGAGGGGACAGGGAAAGCAATCAGCCCCAGCATTTT	CATSRGDRESNQPQHF
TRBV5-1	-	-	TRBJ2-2	TGCGCCAGCAGCCCGGGGTTCCTGAACACCGGGGAGCTGTTTTTT	CASSPGFLNTGELFF
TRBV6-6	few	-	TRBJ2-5	TGTGCCAGCAGTCCACGACAGGACCCTGAGTTCTTC	CASSPRQDPEFF
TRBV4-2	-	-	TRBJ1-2	TGTGCCAGCAGCCAAAGATCCGGGACGGCTAACTATGGCTACACCTTC	CASSQRSGTANYGYTF
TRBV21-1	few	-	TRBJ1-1	TGTGCCAGCAGCAAAGTGACAGGGGATTTGAACACTGAAGCTTTCTTT	CASSKVTGDLNTEAFF
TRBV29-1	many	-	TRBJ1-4	TGCAGCGTCGGGACCGGTAATGAAAAACTGTTTTTT	CSVGTGNEKLFF
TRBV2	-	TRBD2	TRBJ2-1	TGTGCCAGCATTCGAGCCGGGACTAGCGGGTGGTATGAGCAGTTCTTC	CASIRAGTSGWYEQFF
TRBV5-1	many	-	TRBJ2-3	TGCGCCAGCCAAAATCCCCCCGATACGCAGTATTTT	CASQNPPDTQYF
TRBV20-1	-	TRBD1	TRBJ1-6	TGCAGTGCTCTTCAACGACAGGGGGTTGTTTCACCCCTCCACTTT	CSALQRQGVVSPLHF
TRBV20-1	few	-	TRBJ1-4	TGCAGTGCTAGCCGCTTAGCAACTAATGAAAAACTGTTTTTT	CSASRLATNEKLFF
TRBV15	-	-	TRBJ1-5	TGTGCCACCAGCAGAGATGGTGGCAATCAGCCCCAGCATTTT	CATSRDGGNQPQHF
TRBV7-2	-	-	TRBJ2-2	TGTGCCAGCAGCTTAGCGGGGGGGCGCCCCGGGGAGCTGTTTTTT	CASSLAGGRPGELFF
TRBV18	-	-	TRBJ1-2	TGTGCCAGCTCACCCTTGGACGGGGCAAGGGTCTATGGCTACACCTTC	CASSPLDGARVYGYTF
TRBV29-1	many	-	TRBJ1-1	TGCAGCGTTCCCCCTTTGGGAGGGAGGAGCACTGAAGCTTTCTTT	CSVPPLGGRSTEAFF
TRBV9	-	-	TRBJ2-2	TGTGCCAGCAGCGTGGAAGGGGTTTTCACCGGGGAGCTGTTTTTT	CASSVEGVFTGELFF
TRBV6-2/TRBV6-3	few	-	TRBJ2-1	TGTGCCAGCAGTTTGAGAGGGCGGTACAATGAGCAGTTCTTC	CASSLRGRYNEQFF
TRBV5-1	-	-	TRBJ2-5	TGCGCCAGCGGACCCCTCAAGGGGCAAGAGACCCAGTACTTC	CASGPLKGQETQYF
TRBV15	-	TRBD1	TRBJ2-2	TGTGCCACCAGCAGAGATGTTGACAGGGGGATGACCGGGGAGCTGTTTTTT	CATSRDVDRGMTGELFF